These 20 T cell receptor beta chains were all obtained from the same sample, sequenced in a study of T cells in Graves' hyperthyroidism and ophthalmopathy. The CDR3 regions of TCR beta were amplified from RNA transcripts. RT-PCR in the first round (using the HTBI primer set) targeted the TCR CDR3. One entry per CDR3 protein results from TCRdb running MiXCR on the multiplex PCR reads. The top ten hold about 10% of the sample, which has under 800,000 distinct CDR3 sequences, approximately 14% seen once. Input material: blood. These receptors were collected from a young woman with Graves' hyperthyroidism.

The gene calls are TRBV19 and TRBJ2-2; D call uncertain. The CDR3 loop spans 14 amino acids. Trimming took 10 bases from V and 0 from J, leaving 12 bases between them. From germline, CDR1 is LNHDA and CDR2 SQIVND (reference sequence). The CDR3 sequence: CANYRRSNTGELFF. The CDR3 nucleotides read TGTGCCAACTACAGAAGATCGAACACCGGGGAGCTGTTTTTT.

This clonotype was seen at least ten times. The gene calls are TRBV6-1 and TRBJ1-5; 9 bases line up with TRBD1. Trimming cost V 5 bases and J 1 base; bases outside gene matches: 3. CDR1 and CDR2 from the germline V gene are MNHNS and SASEGT. The CDR3 totals 15 residues. In nucleotides, the CDR3 is TGTGCCAGCAGTTCGGACAGGGGAAGCAATCAGCCCCAGCATTTT. As protein: CASSSDRGSNQPQHF.

This clonotype was detected ten times or more. The chain recombines TRBV20-1 with TRBJ2-1; 13 nucleotides line up with TRBD2. The CDR3 is made up of 21 amino acids. Germline loops: CDR1 DFQATT, CDR2 SNEGSKA (reference sequence). Losses at the gene ends were 0 bases for V and 0 bases for J; bases not matched to a gene: 14. CDR3 DNA: TGCAGTGCTAGAGACCCCTCCGGACTAGCGGGAGTGCAAAGCTCCTACAATGAGCAGTTCTTC. This gives the protein CSARDPSGLAGVQSSYNEQFF.

This chain connects TRBV6-5 to TRBJ2-2, with no clear D. Germline lookup yields CDR1 MNHEY and CDR2 SVGAGI. This CDR3 has 15 amino acids. Between the trimmed V and J ends, which lost 7 bases and 4 bases, there was a span of 16 bases. This chain's CDR3 is CASTLIPGTTGELFF. CDR3 nucleotides: TGTGCCAGCACGTTGATTCCCGGAACCACCGGGGAGCTGTTTTTT.

This clonotype was counted at least ten times. The CDR3 loop is CASRSLAGWDEQFF. In nucleotides, the CDR3 is TGCGCCAGCAGGTCGCTAGCGGGTTGGGATGAGCAGTTCTTC. The V and J genes are TRBV5-1 and TRBJ2-1; 8 bases are shared with TRBD2. There are 14 residues in the CDR3. The germline V gene has CDR1 SGHRS and CDR2 YFSETQ. With 5 bases clipped from V and 8 bases from J, the junction kept 9 bases outside the gene matches.

This clonotype was detected a few times. V and J are TRBV6-1 and TRBJ2-3; TRBD2 matches 12 bases. Germline V gene lookup returns CDR1 MNHNS and CDR2 SASEGT. This CDR3 spans 16 amino acids. Trimming removed 5 bases from V and 3 bases from J; junction bases left unmatched: 6. The CDR3 here is CASSKTSGRRTDTQYF. The CDR3, as DNA: TGTGCCAGCAGTAAGACTAGCGGGAGAAGGACAGATACGCAGTATTTT.

This clonotype has only a few counts. The V call is TRBV24-1, the J call TRBJ2-3, with a tentative D call TRBD1 (6 bases). Trimming left V 5 bases short and J 5 bases short, with 16 bases between. Per the germline V gene, CDR1 is KGHDR and CDR2 is SFDVKD. This CDR3 is 15 amino acids long. Here the CDR3 reads CATSGRGSLGDTQYF. In DNA form, the CDR3 reads TGTGCCACCAGTGGCAGGGGCTCGTTGGGAGATACGCAGTATTTT.

This clonotype has a count of ten or more. V and J are TRBV11-3 and TRBJ2-4, with D possibly TRBD1 on 6 matching bases. Germline CDR1 SGHNT, CDR2 YENEEA. V was cut by 2 bases and J by 3 bases, with 17 bases left in between. The CDR3 is made up of 17 amino acids. CDR3 region: CASSLTGLGAGKNIQYF. In DNA, the CDR3 is TGTGCCAGCAGCTTAACGGGGCTGGGGGCAGGCAAAAACATTCAGTACTTC.

This clonotype was seen at least ten times. V is TRBV6-1 and J is TRBJ2-7; 7 bases fit TRBD2. This CDR3 region has 14 residues. After removal of 6 bases from V and 9 bases from J, the junction contained 14 bases not matched to a gene. Germline-derived CDR1 and CDR2 are MNHNS and SASEGT. The CDR3 spells CASSPTSQTGWQYF. CDR3 DNA: TGTGCCAGCAGCCCGACTAGCCAGACGGGATGGCAGTACTTC.

This clonotype was counted at least ten times. This rearrangement joins TRBV19 to TRBJ1-2; no firm D call. The V end was cut by 6 bases, the J end by 1 base, with 6 bases between. CDR1 is LNHDA and CDR2 is SQIVND in the germline V gene (reference sequence). CDR3 size: 12 residues. The CDR3 bases are TGTGCCAGTAGCGTGATTAACTATGGCTACACCTTC. Amino acid sequence: CASSVINYGYTF.

Remarks on this clonotype: Given a much more abundant clone one base away, this may be a read error. The CDR3 is CAWTTKRGDEQFF. The CDR3 DNA follows: TGTGCCTGGACCACTAAGCGGGGAGACGAGCAGTTCTTC. The chain links TRBV30 to TRBJ2-1; 7 bases map to TRBD2. This CDR3 is 13 amino acids long. Unmatched junction bases numbered 10, after V lost 4 bases and J lost 10 bases. The V gene's germline CDR1 is GTSNPN and CDR2 SVGIG (reference sequence).

This clonotype was observed a few times. This chain links TRBV2 with TRBJ1-4; TRBD1 agrees at 8 bases. Germline CDR1 and CDR2: SNHLY and FYNNEI. This CDR3 has 14 residues. J was trimmed by 8 bases and V by 4 bases; bases with no gene match: 6. DNA for the CDR3: TGTGCCAGCAGTGGAGACAGGGGAGGAGAAAAACTGTTTTTT. This encodes CASSGDRGGEKLFF.

The sample holds many counts of this clonotype. The chain is built from TRBV4-3 and TRBJ1-1; no clear D gene. The ends were cut back, 1 base at V and 0 bases at J, with 6 bases in the middle. Germline V gene sequence: CDR1 LGHNA, CDR2 YSLEER. The CDR3 covers 14 residues. CDR3 bases: TGCGCCAGCAGCCAAGCCCCGGTGAACACTGAAGCTTTCTTT. Protein: CASSQAPVNTEAFF.

The chain combines TRBV19 with TRBJ2-1; possible D gene TRBD1, 6 bases. The CDR3 covers 14 residues. The V gene lost 3 bases and the J gene lost 6 bases, with 12 bases spanning the gap. CDR1 is LNHDA, CDR2 SQIVND, per germline (reference sequence). The CDR3 bases are TGTGCCAGTAGTATTTTACAGGGTTTCAATGAGCAGTTCTTC. It is translated as CASSILQGFNEQFF. Combining the CDR3 with reference TRBV19 and TRBJ2-1 gives the whole variable domain DGGITQSPKYLFRKEGQNVTLSCEQNLNHDAMYWYRQDPGQGLRLIYYSQIVNDFQKGDIAEGYSVSREKKESFPLTVTSAQKNPTAFYLCASSILQGFNEQFFGPGTRLTVL.

In this sample, this clonotype turned up many times. This sequence joins TRBV7-2 and TRBJ2-5; TRBD2 matches at 8 bases. Per germline, CDR1 SGHTA and CDR2 FQGNSA. The CDR3 is 14 amino acids. The V and J ends lost 3 bases and 5 bases, in that order; junction bases with no gene match: 5. DNA for the CDR3: TGTGCCAGCAGCTTGAGCGGGAGCCGGGAGACCCAGTACTTC. Translation: CASSLSGSRETQYF. The variable domain in full, completed from reference TRBV7-2 and TRBJ2-5, reads GAGVSQSPSNKVTEKGKDVELRCDPISGHTALYWYRQSLGQGLEFLIYFQGNSAPDKSGLPSDRFSAERTGGSVSTLTIQRTQQEDSAVYLCASSLSGSRETQYFGPGTRLLVL.

This clonotype was detected many times. The chain has TRBV19 and TRBJ1-2; no clear D. Trimming pared 1 base from V and 4 bases from J, leaving 7 bases between. Germline CDR1 is LNHDA and CDR2 is SQIVND (reference sequence). The CDR3 spans 13 residues. The CDR3 nucleotides are TGTGCCAGTAGTATAGTCGGAGGCTATGGCTACACCTTC. This gives the protein CASSIVGGYGYTF.

At least ten counts were recorded for this clonotype. The chain carries TRBV7-2 and TRBJ2-3, with D unresolved. The CDR3 runs 17 residues. V lost 4 bases and J 0 bases, leaving 17 bases between the germline ends. CDR1 and CDR2 (germline): SGHTA, FQGNSA. CDR3 nucleotides: TGTGCCAGCAGCTCAGTTCTCTTTGCCCCTAGCACAGATACGCAGTATTTT. Residues: CASSSVLFAPSTDTQYF.

This clonotype was found many times. The V call is TRBV20-1, the J call TRBJ2-3, with D perhaps TRBD1 (6 bases). CDR1 and CDR2 (germline): DFQATT, SNEGSKA (reference sequence). There are 13 residues in the CDR3. V lost 3 bases to trimming and J lost 2 bases, with 9 bases between them. DNA of the CDR3: TGCAGTGCTAGGCAGGGGCTCACAGATACGCAGTATTTT. This gives the protein CSARQGLTDTQYF.

This clonotype was picked up many times. CDR3 protein: CASSDILTQHF. The CDR3 DNA sequence: TGTGCCAGCAGTGATATTCTGACCCAGCATTTT. The V gene is TRBV6-1, the J gene TRBJ1-5; no reliable D call. This CDR3 comprises 11 residues. Germline V gene data show CDR1 as MNHNS and CDR2 as SASEGT. Trimming removed 3 bases at V and 11 bases at J, with 8 bases between.

Ten or more counts support this clonotype. The chain carries TRBV11-3 and TRBJ1-2; the D is unclear. Germline-derived CDR1 and CDR2 are SGHNT and YENEEA. Trimming stripped 1 base from V and 4 bases from J, with 4 bases between. The CDR3 contains 12 residues. The CDR3 region is CASSLGIYGYTF. CDR3 coding DNA: TGTGCCAGCAGCTTAGGGATCTATGGCTACACCTTC.